Each of the 29 T cell receptor beta chains below was sequenced from the same sample in a study of blood T cell repertoires in COVID-19. The assay was immunoSEQ multiplex PCR, and TCRdb's table has in-frame clones only and misses some. This table has about 130,000 clones, about 89% appearing once. Sequenced sample: peripheral blood. These TCRs come from a man in his 60s with active or convalescent COVID-19.

The chain has TRBV9 and TRBJ2-5, with a weak D call TRBD1 (5 bases). The CDR3 contains 15 residues. Germline values: CDR1 SGDLS, CDR2 YYNGEE. Deletions cut 2 bases from V and 5 bases from J, with 16 bases between. CDR3 nucleotides: TGTGCCAGCAGCGTGAACCCAGGGCCCTGGGAGACCCAGTACTTC. It specifies CASSVNPGPWETQYF.

In its sample, this clone was seen once. This sequence joins TRBV4-3 and TRBJ1-1, with D maybe TRBD1 (5 bases). The CDR3 is made up of 15 amino acids. Between the trimmed V and J ends, which lost 3 bases and 5 bases, there was a span of 16 bases. Germline assignment: CDR1 LGHNA and CDR2 YSLEER. CDR3 bases: TGCGCCAGCAGCCAGGGAAGGCAGGGCTGGACTGAAGCTTTCTTT. This translates into CASSQGRQGWTEAFF.

This chain connects TRBV27 to TRBJ1-4, with D maybe TRBD1 (6 bases). The CDR3 sequence is 15 residues long. V gave up 2 bases and J gave up 7 bases, with 14 bases separating them. Per germline, CDR1 MNHEY and CDR2 SMNVEV (reference sequence). CDR3 sequence (DNA): TGTGCCAGCAGTTTAGCGGGGGCGTATGTTGAAAAACTGTTTTTT. As protein: CASSLAGAYVEKLFF.

The rearrangement links TRBV25-1 to TRBJ1-2, with D possibly TRBD1 on 6 matching bases. Germline lookup yields CDR1 MGHDK and CDR2 SYGVNS. Trimming cost V 6 bases and J 8 bases, with 10 bases left between them. This CDR3 comprises 11 residues. The CDR3 here is CASSGGAGYTF. Here the CDR3 DNA reads TGTGCCAGCAGCGGGGGGGCGGGCTACACCTTC.

This sequence joins TRBV7-3 and TRBJ1-1; D might be TRBD1 (5 bases). CDR1 is SGHTA and CDR2 is FQGTGA in the germline V gene. Deletions cut 2 bases from V and 0 bases from J, with 19 bases between. The CDR3 is 18 residues long. CDR3 in amino acids: CASSLRRGDREMNTEAFF. The CDR3 DNA reads TGTGCCAGCAGCTTACGGAGAGGAGACAGAGAAATGAACACTGAAGCTTTCTTT.

This chain joins TRBV9 and TRBJ1-5; TRBD1 aligns across 7 bases. This CDR3 is built from 15 residues. Germline V gene lookup returns CDR1 SGDLS and CDR2 YYNGEE. V shed 0 bases and J 5 bases; nucleotides not matched to a gene: 5. The CDR3 nucleotides are TGTGCCAGCAGCGTAGGGGGGACAGATGATCAGCCCCAGCATTTT. Protein: CASSVGGTDDQPQHF. Based on the CDR3 plus reference TRBV9 and TRBJ1-5, the full variable domain is DSGVTQTPKHLITATGQRVTLRCSPRSGDLSVYWYQQSLDQGLQFLIQYYNGEERAKGNILERFSAQQFPDLHSELNLSSLELGDSALYFCASSVGGTDDQPQHFGDGTRLSIL.

The rearrangement uses TRBV3-1 (or the pseudogene TRBV3-2) and TRBJ1-5; D might be TRBD1 (5 bases). Germline CDR1 reads LGHDT; CDR2 reads YNNKEL (reference sequence). V lost 6 bases, J lost 7 bases, and 16 bases lay in between. The CDR3 runs 14 residues. The CDR3 DNA follows: TGTGCCAGCAGTGGCGGGGCCGGAGGGCAGCCCCAGCATTTT. Residues: CASSGGAGGQPQHF.

The V call is TRBV18, the J call TRBJ1-1, with D possibly TRBD1 on 5 matching bases. Looked up from germline, CDR1 is KGHSH and CDR2 is LQKENI. V was trimmed by 3 bases and J by 7 bases, leaving 12 bases between them. The CDR3 is 13 amino acids. CDR3: CASSPGGFDEAFF. The CDR3 DNA follows: TGTGCCAGCTCACCGGGGGGTTTTGATGAAGCTTTCTTT.

The chain links TRBV27 to TRBJ2-5; D is possibly TRBD2 (6 bases). V lost 5 bases, J lost 4 bases, and 26 bases lay in between. CDR1 is MNHEY and CDR2 is SMNVEV in the germline V gene (reference sequence). The CDR3 spans 18 residues. The CDR3: CASSLSPGLSRGGETQYF. CDR3 nucleotides: TGTGCCAGCAGTCTCTCGCCGGGACTTTCACGGGGAGGAGAGACCCAGTACTTC.

This chain links TRBV7-4 with TRBJ1-1; maybe TRBD1 (6 bases). CDR1 is SGHVT, CDR2 SQSDAQ, per germline. This CDR3 is built from 13 residues. V dropped 4 bases and J dropped 5 bases, with 11 bases sitting between them. The CDR3 loop is CASSSLRGTEAFF. The CDR3 DNA reads TGTGCCAGCAGCTCCCTCAGGGGAACTGAAGCTTTCTTT. Variable domain in full (rest from reference TRBV7-4 and TRBJ1-1): GAGVSQSPRYKVAKRGRDVALRCDSISGHVTLYWYRQTLGQGSEVLTYSQSDAQRDKSGRPSGRFSAERPERSVSTLKIQRTEQGDSAVYLCASSSLRGTEAFFGQGTRLTVV.

The chain combines TRBV6-5 with TRBJ2-6, with D unresolved. Trimming removed 2 bases at V and 4 bases at J, with 6 bases between. Germline V gene sequence: CDR1 MNHEY, CDR2 SVGAGI. The CDR3 is 14 residues long. The CDR3 DNA is TGTGCCAGCAGTTACGCGCGAGGGGCCAACGTCCTGACTTTC. Translating gives CASSYARGANVLTF.

J is TRBJ2-7 and V is TRBV6-5; no definite D call. Trimming took off 3 bases at V and 2 bases at J, with 8 bases between the two ends. The CDR3 loop spans 13 amino acids. Germline CDR1 reads MNHEY; CDR2 reads SVGAGI. This chain's CDR3 is CASSYGQTYEQYF. CDR3 DNA sequence: TGTGCCAGCAGTTATGGCCAAACCTACGAGCAGTACTTC.

The rearrangement uses TRBV28 and TRBJ2-2, with D possibly being TRBD1 (6 bases). Trimming removed 5 bases from V and 5 bases from J, with 18 bases in between. Germline V gives CDR1 MDHEN, CDR2 SYDVKM. The length of the CDR3 is 16 residues. The CDR3 reads CASSHPDRIGTGELFF. DNA for the CDR3: TGTGCCAGCAGTCACCCCGACAGGATTGGGACCGGGGAGCTGTTTTTT. Using reference TRBV28 and TRBJ2-2 for the parts outside the CDR3, the full variable domain is DVKVTQSSRYLVKRTGEKVFLECVQDMDHENMFWYRQDPGLGLRLIYFSYDVKMKEKGDIPEGYSVSREKKERFSLILESASTNQTSMYLCASSHPDRIGTGELFFGEGSRLTVL.

V is TRBV5-4 and J is TRBJ2-7, with D perhaps TRBD1 (7 bases). Germline CDR1 and CDR2: SGHNT and YYREEE (reference sequence). V was clipped by 0 bases and J by 7 bases, with 17 bases between them. The CDR3 runs to 15 residues. The CDR3 spells CASSLEPGGHSEQYF. CDR3 bases: TGTGCCAGCAGCTTGGAGCCAGGGGGGCACAGTGAGCAGTACTTC.

V usage is TRBV27 and J usage is TRBJ1-3; D is unresolved. This CDR3 contains 14 residues. Trimming removed 0 bases at V and 3 bases at J, with 6 bases between. CDR1 and CDR2 (germline): MNHEY, SMNVEV (reference sequence). The CDR3 spells CASSLSGGGNTIYF. The CDR3 nucleotides are TGTGCCAGCAGTTTATCTGGAGGTGGAAACACCATATATTTT.

CDR3: CASSQQGSHEKLFF. For the CDR3, the DNA is TGTGCCAGCAGCCAACAGGGGTCCCACGAAAAACTGTTTTTT. V usage is TRBV3-1 (or the pseudogene TRBV3-2) and J usage is TRBJ1-4; D might be TRBD1 (6 bases). V was pared by 2 bases and J by 8 bases, with 12 bases between. This CDR3 has 14 residues. Germline V gene data show CDR1 as LGHDT and CDR2 as YNNKEL (reference sequence).

This clone was recorded once. The chain carries TRBV5-4 and TRBJ2-4, with D possibly being TRBD2 (5 bases). Trimming cost V 1 base and J 0 bases, with 11 bases left between them. CDR3 length: 16 amino acids. Germline V gene lookup returns CDR1 SGHNT and CDR2 YYREEE (reference sequence). The CDR3 nucleotides read TGTGCCAGCAGCTTGACGGGGAGCATAGCCAAAAACATTCAGTACTTC. This sequence encodes CASSLTGSIAKNIQYF.

On this clone: Compared with germline, one end of the junction differs, possibly owing to a read error. The rearrangement links TRBV7-7 to TRBJ2-5, with 11 bases fitting TRBD2. This CDR3 is 17 amino acids long. CDR1 and CDR2 from the germline V gene are SSHAT and FNYEAQ (reference sequence). The CDR3: CASSASPGLADQETQYF. Here the CDR3 DNA reads TGTGCTAGCAGCGCCTCTCCGGGACTAGCGGACCAAGAGACCCAGTACTTC.

The chain carries TRBV7-9 and TRBJ1-6; 10 positions agree with TRBD1. Germline values: CDR1 SEHNR, CDR2 FQNEAQ (reference sequence). Unmatched junction bases numbered 7, after V lost 5 bases and J lost 6 bases. The CDR3 runs 16 residues. The chain's CDR3 is CASSKPGQGSNSPLHF. For the CDR3, the DNA is TGTGCCAGCAGCAAACCGGGACAGGGGAGTAATTCACCCCTCCACTTT.

The chain employs TRBV28 and TRBJ1-3; 8 nucleotides match TRBD1. Per germline, CDR1 MDHEN and CDR2 SYDVKM. The CDR3 contains 17 residues. The trim removed 5 bases at V and 0 bases at J, leaving 9 bases unmatched. CDR3 DNA: TGTGCCAGCAGTAAGAACCAGGGGGCGAGCTCTGGAAACACCATATATTTT. Translation gives CASSKNQGASSGNTIYF.

V gene TRBV4-3 combines with J gene TRBJ2-1; 13 nucleotides agree with TRBD2. Germline trimming cut 0 bases from V and 15 bases from J; bases unmatched to any gene: 5. This CDR3 has 14 residues. Germline lookup yields CDR1 LGHNA and CDR2 YSLEER. The CDR3 spells CASSQDTSGRAAFF. Here the CDR3 DNA reads TGCGCCAGCAGCCAAGATACTAGCGGGAGGGCCGCGTTCTTC.

The V call is TRBV28, the J call TRBJ2-7; 9 bases fit TRBD2. The CDR3 contains 16 residues. V dropped 8 bases and J dropped 2; count of bases not matched to a gene: 13. Germline loops: CDR1 MDHEN, CDR2 SYDVKM. Written as DNA, the CDR3 is TGTGCCAGCCGAGGAGCGGGGGGCCGATCTACCTACGAGCAGTACTTC. Amino acids: CASRGAGGRSTYEQYF.

The V gene is TRBV6-2 or TRBV6-3, the J gene TRBJ2-7, with D hard to call. The V end was cut by 2 bases, the J end by 0 bases, with 11 bases between. Germline CDR1 and CDR2: MNHEY and SVGEGT. This CDR3 spans 15 amino acids. CDR3 amino acids: CASSYNPASSYEQYF. The CDR3 nucleotides are TGTGCCAGCAGTTACAATCCGGCTAGCTCCTACGAGCAGTACTTC.

The chain combines TRBV7-2 with TRBJ1-1; 9 bases agree with TRBD1. Germline assignment: CDR1 SGHTA and CDR2 FQGNSA. With V trimmed by 1 base and J by 6 bases, 6 bases remained unmatched. This CDR3 region has 15 residues. CDR3 residues: CASSLGDRVSAEAFF. The CDR3 coding sequence is TGTGCCAGCAGCTTAGGGGACAGGGTATCCGCTGAAGCTTTCTTT.

The chain links TRBV3-1 (or the pseudogene TRBV3-2) to TRBJ2-7; D is uncertain. Trimming stripped 0 bases from V and 6 bases from J, with 12 bases between. Germline CDR1 LGHDT, CDR2 YNNKEL (reference sequence). The CDR3 covers 14 residues. The CDR3 loop reads CASSQESGLGEQYF. The CDR3 bases are TGTGCCAGCAGCCAAGAATCCGGGTTGGGCGAGCAGTACTTC.

This sequence joins TRBV19 and TRBJ2-4; TRBD2 might be the D (5 bases). The V end lost 10 bases, the J end lost 4 bases, and 14 bases lay between the germline ends. The germline V gene encodes CDR1 LNHDA and CDR2 SQIVND (reference sequence). This CDR3 region has 13 residues. CDR3 nucleotides: TGTGCCACGGCACCGACTACTAAAAACATTCAGTACTTC. This translates into CATAPTTKNIQYF.

This clone was observed a handful of times. The chain links TRBV11-2 to TRBJ2-5; possible D gene TRBD2, 5 bases. Per germline, CDR1 SGHAT and CDR2 FQNNGV. This CDR3 is built from 14 residues. Trimming cost V 1 base and J 5 bases, with 11 bases left between them. CDR3 region: CASSLVGTGETQYF. The CDR3 DNA reads TGTGCCAGCAGCTTAGTCGGAACGGGGGAGACCCAGTACTTC.

The chain uses TRBV27 and TRBJ2-1; 8 bases fit TRBD1. This CDR3 comprises 14 residues. Germline V gives CDR1 MNHEY, CDR2 SMNVEV (reference sequence). Trimming cost V 5 bases and J 2 bases; bases outside gene matches: 2. The CDR3 region has the DNA TGTGCCAGCAGTCGACAGGGGACCTACAATGAGCAGTTCTTC. As protein: CASSRQGTYNEQFF.

This clone has only a few counts. The V call is TRBV14, the J call TRBJ1-4; the D gene is possibly TRBD1 (6 bases). V gave up 4 bases and J gave up 8 bases, with 20 bases separating them. CDR3 size: 16 residues. CDR1 and CDR2 from the germline V gene are SGHDN and FVKESK. The CDR3 spells CASSRRTALGEEKLFF. CDR3 coding DNA: TGTGCCAGCAGCCGGAGGACAGCGTTAGGAGAGGAAAAACTGTTTTTT.